The present entry profiles one T cell receptor beta chain with its context. What it binds is not known. TCR beta VDJ and CDR3 were profiled, and genomic DNA was the template. TCRdb recomputed calls from the reads with MiXCR, one row per CDR3 protein. The sample has 310,000 or so distinct CDR3 sequences, approximately 60% seen once; the top ten hold 1% to 1.5%. The sample comes from a study of CD8+CD57+ T cells in acquired aplastic anemia. At the level of the study: Sorted CD4+ and CD8+ cells gave a mean 3.2 ug DNA, range about 0.17 to 27.4 ug.

Study-wide results and caveats: Sharing between patients and controls was observed for twenty-nine CD8+ CDR3 sequences.

It was patients with CD8+CD57+ cell expansion by flow cytometry who were chosen for sequencing. Severe acquired aplastic anemia was diagnosed in all patients. By the time of blood sampling, patients had still received no therapy. CDR3 length: 13 residues. Germline V gene lookup returns CDR1 SQVTM and CDR2 ANQGSEA. Trimming cost V 4 bases and J 1 base; bases outside gene matches: 2. The origin of this receptor is a human donor with aplastic anemia. V gene TRBV29-1 combines with J gene TRBJ2-5; 8 bases are shared with TRBD2. Specimen: sorted CD4+, CD8+, or CD8+CD57+ T cells (not recorded which) from PBMCs. This chain's CDR3 is CSVGAGVQETQYF. In DNA form, the CDR3 reads TGCAGCGTTGGAGCGGGGGTCCAAGAGACCCAGTACTTC.